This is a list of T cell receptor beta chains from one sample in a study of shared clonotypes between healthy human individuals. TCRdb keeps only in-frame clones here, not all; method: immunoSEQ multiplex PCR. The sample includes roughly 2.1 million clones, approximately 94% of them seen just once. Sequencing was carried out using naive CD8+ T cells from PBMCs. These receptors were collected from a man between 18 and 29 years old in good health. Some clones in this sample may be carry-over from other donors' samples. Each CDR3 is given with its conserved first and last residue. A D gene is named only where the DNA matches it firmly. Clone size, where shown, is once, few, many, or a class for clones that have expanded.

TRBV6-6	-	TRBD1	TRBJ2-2	TGTGCCGGGACAGGGACGAACACCGGGGAGCTGTTTTTT	CAGTGTNTGELFF
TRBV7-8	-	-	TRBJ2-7	TGTGCCAGCAGCCTGTTGAAACCCTACGAGCAGTACTTC	CASSLLKPYEQYF
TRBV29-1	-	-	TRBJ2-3	TGCAGCGTACGGGCTTCAGATACGCAGTATTTT	CSVRASDTQYF
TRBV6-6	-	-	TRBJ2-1	TGTGCCAGCAGCAACGCCCGGGGGTCCTCCTACAATGAGCAGTTCTTC	CASSNARGSSYNEQFF
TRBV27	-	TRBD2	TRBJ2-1	TGTGCCAGCAGCTACCTAGCGGGAGGCAATGAGCAGTTCTTC	CASSYLAGGNEQFF
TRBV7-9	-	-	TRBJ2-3	TGTGCCAGCAGCCTCGACGGATATACGCAGTATTTT	CASSLDGYTQYF
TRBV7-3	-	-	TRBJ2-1	TGTGCCAGCAGCTTGGACAGCCACAATGAGCAGTTCTTC	CASSLDSHNEQFF
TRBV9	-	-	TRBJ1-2	TGTGCCAGCAGTGACTCCCGGGGCTACACCTTC	CASSDSRGYTF
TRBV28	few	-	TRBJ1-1	TGTGCCAGCAGTTTTTTAGAGGCCGGTGAAGCTTTCTTT	CASSFLEAGEAFF
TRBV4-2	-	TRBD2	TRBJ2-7	TGTGCCAGCAGCCAAGGGATTCTGCGGGAGGAGCAGTACTTC	CASSQGILREEQYF
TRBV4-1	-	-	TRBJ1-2	TGCGCCAGCAGCCAAGGCGGGATCGATTATGGCTACACCTTC	CASSQGGIDYGYTF
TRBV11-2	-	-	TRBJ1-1	TGTGCCAGCAGCTACCGTAGGACTGAAGCTTTCTTT	CASSYRRTEAFF
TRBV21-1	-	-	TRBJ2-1	TGTGCCAGCAGCACGCGGACTAGCGGAGTCGGGAATGAGCAGTTCTTC	CASSTRTSGVGNEQFF
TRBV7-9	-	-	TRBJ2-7	TGTGCCAGCAGCCTCCCGGGACGGGCCACCTACGAGCAGTACTTC	CASSLPGRATYEQYF
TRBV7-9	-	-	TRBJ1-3	TGTGCCAGCAGAGCTAAAGCCGGGACTGACGGAAACACCATATATTTT	CASRAKAGTDGNTIYF
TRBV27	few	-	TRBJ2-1	TGTGCCAGCGCTTTGCGGAGCTCCTACAATGAGCAGTTCTTC	CASALRSSYNEQFF
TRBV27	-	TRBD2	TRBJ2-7	TGTGCCAGCAGTGCAGATCCTAGCGGGAGTGCCTACGAGCAGTACTTC	CASSADPSGSAYEQYF
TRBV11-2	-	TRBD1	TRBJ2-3	TGTGCCAGCAGCCTATTGGACAGGGGGACAGATACGCAGTATTTT	CASSLLDRGTDTQYF
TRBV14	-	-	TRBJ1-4	TGTGCCAGCAGCCAAGTGACAGCGACTAATGAAAAACTGTTTTTT	CASSQVTATNEKLFF
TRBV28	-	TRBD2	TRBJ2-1	TGTGCCAGCAGGCTGGGACTAGCGGTTATTTACAATGAGCAGTTCTTC	CASRLGLAVIYNEQFF
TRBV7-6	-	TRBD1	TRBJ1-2	TGTGCCAGCAGCTTAGCCGGCACTGGGACAGGGTATGGCTACACCTTC	CASSLAGTGTGYGYTF
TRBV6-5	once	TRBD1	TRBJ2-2	TGTGCCAGCAGCCAGGGGACAGGGAGCACCGGGGAGCTGTTTTTT	CASSQGTGSTGELFF
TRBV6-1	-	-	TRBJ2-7	TGTGCCAGCAGTGAAGGCCCGGGGTCCGACGGATACGAGCAGTACTTC	CASSEGPGSDGYEQYF
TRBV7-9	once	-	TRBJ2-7	TGTGCCAGCAGCCCCACCTTGCAGGGTACTCGGGACTACGAGCAGTACTTC	CASSPTLQGTRDYEQYF
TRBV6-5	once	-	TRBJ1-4	TGTGCCAGCAGTTACTCGGTCACAGGAGAAAGAAAACTGTTTTTT	CASSYSVTGERKLFF
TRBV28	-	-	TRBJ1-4	TGTGCCAGCAGTCCCCAAAGTAGGGAGTTCCATCCTAATGAAAAACTGTTTTTT	CASSPQSREFHPNEKLFF
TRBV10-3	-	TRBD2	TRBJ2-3	TGTGCCATCAGGAAAGGACTAGCGGGCACAGATACGCAGTATTTT	CAIRKGLAGTDTQYF
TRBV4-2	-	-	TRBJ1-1	TGTGCCAGCAGCCAAAGTTCGGTACAGCCGAACACTGAAGCTTTCTTT	CASSQSSVQPNTEAFF
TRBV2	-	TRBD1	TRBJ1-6	TGTGCCAGCAGCGCTGACCCACAGGGGTCACCCCTCCACTTT	CASSADPQGSPLHF
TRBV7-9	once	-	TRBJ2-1	TGTGCCAGCAGTTCCACCGGCCAGCGCTACAATGAGCAGTTCTTC	CASSSTGQRYNEQFF
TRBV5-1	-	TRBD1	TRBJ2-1	TGCGCCAGCAGGGCCGGGACAGGGCTGTTCTTC	CASRAGTGLFF
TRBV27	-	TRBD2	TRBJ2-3	TGTGCCAGCACCTCCCGGTGGGGTGCGATAAGCGGGATGGAGCAGGATACGCAGTATTTT	CASTSRWGAISGMEQDTQYF
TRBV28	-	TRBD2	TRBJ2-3	TGTGCCAGCAGCCGCCTGACTAGCCGCACAGATACGCAGTATTTT	CASSRLTSRTDTQYF
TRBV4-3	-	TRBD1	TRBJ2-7	TGCGCCAGCAGCCAAGGCTCCAGGGGGACCTACTACGAGCAGTACTTC	CASSQGSRGTYYEQYF
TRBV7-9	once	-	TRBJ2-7	TGTGCCAGCAGCTGGGATCCCTACGAGCAGTACTTC	CASSWDPYEQYF
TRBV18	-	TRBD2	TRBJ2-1	TGTGCCAGCTCACCACCGACTAGCGGGAGTATCTCCTACAATGAGCAGTTCTTC	CASSPPTSGSISYNEQFF
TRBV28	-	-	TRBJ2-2	TGTGCCTCCGAGGGACTCACCGGGGAGCTGTTTTTT	CASEGLTGELFF
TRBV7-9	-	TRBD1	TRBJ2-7	TGTGCCAGCAGCTCTATGGGACAGGGGGCACTATACGAGCAGTACTTC	CASSSMGQGALYEQYF
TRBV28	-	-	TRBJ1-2	TGTGCCAGCAATCGAGCCGGACGGTCCCATGGCCACACCTTC	CASNRAGRSHGHTF
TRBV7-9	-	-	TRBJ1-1	TGTGCCAGCAGCTTAGGGGTTACTGAAGCTTTCTTT	CASSLGVTEAFF
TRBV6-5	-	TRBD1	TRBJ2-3	TGTGCCAGCAGTTATAGCCGGGACAGCAATACGCAGTATTTT	CASSYSRDSNTQYF
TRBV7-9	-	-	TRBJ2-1	TGTGCCAGCAGCTTAGCGGTCAGAATAGCAGGTGAGCAGTTCTTC	CASSLAVRIAGEQFF
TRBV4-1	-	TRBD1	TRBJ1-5	TGCGCCAGCAGCCAGGCTCCCCGGCAGGGGGCGGGTCAGCCCCAGCATTTT	CASSQAPRQGAGQPQHF
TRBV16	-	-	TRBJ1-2	TGTGCCAGCAGCCAACAGGCGATGAGCTATGGCTACACCTTC	CASSQQAMSYGYTF
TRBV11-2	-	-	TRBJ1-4	TGTGCCAGCAGCGCCATCGGGACGGGAGGAGAAAAACTGTTTTTT	CASSAIGTGGEKLFF
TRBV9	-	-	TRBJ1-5	TGTGCCAGCAGCGTAGATGGGGAGATCAATCAGCCCCAGCATTTT	CASSVDGEINQPQHF
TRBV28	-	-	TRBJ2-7	TGTGCCAGTATCGGGGACCATGGGATATCCTACGAGCAGTACTTC	CASIGDHGISYEQYF
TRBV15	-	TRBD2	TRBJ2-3	TGTGCCACCAGCAGAGATGAACTAGCGGGAGGGCGAGATACGCAGTATTTT	CATSRDELAGGRDTQYF
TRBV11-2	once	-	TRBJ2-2	TGTGCCAGCAGCTTAGTTTGGAAACGCGCGAACACCGGGGAGCTGTTTTTT	CASSLVWKRANTGELFF
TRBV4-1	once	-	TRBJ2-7	TGCGCCAGCAGCCAAGAAGTCCCGGGACACGAGCAGTACTTC	CASSQEVPGHEQYF
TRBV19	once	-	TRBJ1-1	TGTGCCAGTAGGGCGGTGGCGGGGAGCACTGAAGCTTTCTTT	CASRAVAGSTEAFF
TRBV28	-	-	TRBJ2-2	TGTGCCAGCAGAAGAAGAGGTAACACCGGGGAGCTGTTTTTT	CASRRRGNTGELFF
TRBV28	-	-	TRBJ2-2	TGTGCCAGTCAGACAGGAACCGACACCGGGGAGCTGTTTTTT	CASQTGTDTGELFF
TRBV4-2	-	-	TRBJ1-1	TGTGCCAGCAGCCAAGTCGAGCGCCCTACTGAAGCTTTCTTT	CASSQVERPTEAFF
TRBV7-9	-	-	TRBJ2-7	TGTGCCAGCAGCCCAGGTGGAGGCAGCACCTACGAGCAGTACTTC	CASSPGGGSTYEQYF
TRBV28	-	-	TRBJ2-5	TGTGCCAGCAGTTTACCCGGGGACGAGACCCAGTACTTC	CASSLPGDETQYF
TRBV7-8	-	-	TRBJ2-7	TGTGCCAGCGGCCGGGATGGCTCCTACGAGCAGTACTTC	CASGRDGSYEQYF
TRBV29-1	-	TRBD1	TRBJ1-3	TGCAGCGTTGTGGGACAGGGGGCGTCTGGAAACACCATATATTTT	CSVVGQGASGNTIYF
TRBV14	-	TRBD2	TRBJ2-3	TGTGCCAGCAGCCACTCGGTAGCGGGAGTACGAGATACGCAGTATTTT	CASSHSVAGVRDTQYF
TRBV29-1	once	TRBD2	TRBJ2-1	TGCAGCGGAGAGACTAGCGGCTCTCGCAATGAGCAGTTCTTC	CSGETSGSRNEQFF